A single T cell receptor (beta chain) is shown here with its context. The antigen remains unidentified. This record belongs to a study of vaccination and CD4 T cells after COVID-19. Treatment: roughly 11-day PBMC culture with coronavirus spike peptide pools or control peptides (ViraFEST assay). The CDR3 is 16 amino acids. The V and J ends lost 2 bases and 4 bases respectively, with 12 bases between them. CDR1 and CDR2 (germline): SGHVS, FQNEAQ. Sequence data for DNA of cultured CD4+ T cells were generated by the Oncomine TCR Beta short-read assay. In TCRdb, the PCR reads were re-called with MiXCR into one record per CDR3 protein. Among a few thousand distinct CDR3 sequences listed, around 70% were seen once.

The chain recombines TRBV7-8 with TRBJ1-6; D unclear. Sequenced material: CD4+ T cells from blood, cultured in vitro. The sequence was obtained from a human donor who had recovered from COVID-19. The CDR3 loop reads CASSLNWSSYNSPLHF. CDR3 coding DNA: TGTGCCAGCAGCTTAAATTGGTCTTCTTATAATTCACCCCTCCACTTT.